This T cell receptor (beta chain) was captured by sequencing in a study of cytomegalovirus exposure and HLA in healthy donors. Study-level points and caveats: About 150 TCR beta chains were listed as cytomegalovirus-associated.

The repertoire was sequenced with immunoSEQ multiplex PCR; TCRdb's copy has only in-frame clones and lacks some. Of some 140,000 clones in the sample, about 86% were seen once. CDR3 size: 14 residues. V lost 2 bases, J lost 3 bases, and 5 bases stayed unmatched. Germline loops: CDR1 SGHDT, CDR2 YYEEEE. On this clone: What it binds is unknown.

The V call is TRBV5-6, the J call TRBJ2-7, with 7 bases fitting TRBD1. The TCR was taken from a human donor in good health. Material: PBMCs. Here the CDR3 reads CASSLYDRDYEQYF. DNA for the CDR3: TGTGCCAGCAGCTTATATGACAGGGACTACGAGCAGTACTTC.